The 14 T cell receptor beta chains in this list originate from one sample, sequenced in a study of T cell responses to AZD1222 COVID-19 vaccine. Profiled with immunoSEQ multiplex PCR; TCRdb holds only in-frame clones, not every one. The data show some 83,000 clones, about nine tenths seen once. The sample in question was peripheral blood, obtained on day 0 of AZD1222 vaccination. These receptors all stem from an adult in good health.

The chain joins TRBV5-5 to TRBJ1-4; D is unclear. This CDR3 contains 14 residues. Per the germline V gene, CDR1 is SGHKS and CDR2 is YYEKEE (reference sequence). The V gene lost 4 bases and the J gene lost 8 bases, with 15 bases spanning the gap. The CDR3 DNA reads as TGTGCCAGCAGCGCCACGGGAGGGTCGGAAAAACTGTTTTTT. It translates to CASSATGGSEKLFF.

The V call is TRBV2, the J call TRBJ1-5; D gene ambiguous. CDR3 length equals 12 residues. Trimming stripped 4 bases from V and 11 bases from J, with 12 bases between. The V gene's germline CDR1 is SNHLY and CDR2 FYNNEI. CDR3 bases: TGTGCCAGCAGTGTGAGTAGTGGGTCCCAGCATTTT. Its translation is CASSVSSGSQHF.

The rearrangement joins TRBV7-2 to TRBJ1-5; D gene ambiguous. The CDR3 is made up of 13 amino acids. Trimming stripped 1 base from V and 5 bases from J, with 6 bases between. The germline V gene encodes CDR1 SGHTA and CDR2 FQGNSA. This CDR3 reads CASSLDRDQPQHF. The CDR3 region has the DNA TGTGCCAGCAGCTTAGATCGGGATCAGCCCCAGCATTTT.

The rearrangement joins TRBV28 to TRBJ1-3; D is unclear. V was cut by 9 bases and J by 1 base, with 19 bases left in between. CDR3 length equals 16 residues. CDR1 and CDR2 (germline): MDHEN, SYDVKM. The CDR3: CASNKYSGLSGNTIYF. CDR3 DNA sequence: TGTGCCAGTAACAAGTACAGCGGGCTTTCTGGAAACACCATATATTTT.

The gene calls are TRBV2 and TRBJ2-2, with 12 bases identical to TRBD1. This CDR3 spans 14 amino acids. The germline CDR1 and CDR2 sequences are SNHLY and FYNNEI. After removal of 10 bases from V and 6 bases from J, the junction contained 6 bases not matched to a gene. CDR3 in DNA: TGTGCCATTCCGGGACAGGGGGCGTCCGGGGAGCTGTTTTTT. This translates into CAIPGQGASGELFF.

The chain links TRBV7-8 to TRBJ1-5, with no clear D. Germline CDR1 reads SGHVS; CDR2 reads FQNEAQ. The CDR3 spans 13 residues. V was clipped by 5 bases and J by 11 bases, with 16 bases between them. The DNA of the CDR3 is TGTGCCAGCAGCCCGCTGGACCTATCAGCCCAGCATTTT. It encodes CASSPLDLSAQHF. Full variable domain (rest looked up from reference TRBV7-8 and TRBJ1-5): GAGVSQSPRYKVAKRGQDVALRCDPISGHVSLFWYQQALGQGPEFLTYFQNEAQLDKSGLPSDRFFAERPEGSVSTLKIQRTQQEDSAVYLCASSPLDLSAQHFGDGTRLSIL.

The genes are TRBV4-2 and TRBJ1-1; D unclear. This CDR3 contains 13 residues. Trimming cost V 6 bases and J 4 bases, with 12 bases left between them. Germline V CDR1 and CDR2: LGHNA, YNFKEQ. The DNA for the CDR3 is TGTGCCAGCAGTGGAGGGTGGCCCACTGAAGCTTTCTTT. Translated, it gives CASSGGWPTEAFF.

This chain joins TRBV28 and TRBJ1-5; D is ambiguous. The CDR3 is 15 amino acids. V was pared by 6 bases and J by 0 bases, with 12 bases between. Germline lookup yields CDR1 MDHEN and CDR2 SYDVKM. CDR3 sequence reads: CASSMRGYSNQPQHF. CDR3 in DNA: TGTGCCAGCAGCATGCGGGGTTATAGCAATCAGCCCCAGCATTTT. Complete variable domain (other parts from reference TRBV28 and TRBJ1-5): DVKVTQSSRYLVKRTGEKVFLECVQDMDHENMFWYRQDPGLGLRLIYFSYDVKMKEKGDIPEGYSVSREKKERFSLILESASTNQTSMYLCASSMRGYSNQPQHFGDGTRLSIL.

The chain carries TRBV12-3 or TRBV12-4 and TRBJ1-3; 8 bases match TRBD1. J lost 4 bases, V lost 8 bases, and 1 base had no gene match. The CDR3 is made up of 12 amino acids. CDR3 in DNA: TGTGCCAGCGGACAGGGAGGAAACACCATATATTTT. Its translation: CASGQGGNTIYF.

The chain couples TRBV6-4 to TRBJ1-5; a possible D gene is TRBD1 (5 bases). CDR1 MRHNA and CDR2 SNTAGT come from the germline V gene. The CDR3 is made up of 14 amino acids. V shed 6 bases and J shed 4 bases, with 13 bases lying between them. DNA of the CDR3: TGTGCCAGCAGGGGCAGACAGACTAATCAGCCCCAGCATTTT. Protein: CASRGRQTNQPQHF.

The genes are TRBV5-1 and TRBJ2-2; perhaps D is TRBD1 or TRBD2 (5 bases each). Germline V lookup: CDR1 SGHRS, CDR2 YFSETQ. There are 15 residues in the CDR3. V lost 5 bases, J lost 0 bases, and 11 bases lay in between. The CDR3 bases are TGCGCCAGCAGATCCGGGACCGCGAACACCGGGGAGCTGTTTTTT. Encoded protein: CASRSGTANTGELFF.

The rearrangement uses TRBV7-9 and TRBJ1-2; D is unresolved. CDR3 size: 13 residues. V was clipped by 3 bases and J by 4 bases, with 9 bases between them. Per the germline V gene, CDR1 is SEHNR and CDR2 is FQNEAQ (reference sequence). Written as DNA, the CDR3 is TGTGCCAGCAGCTTCTTACATGGCTATGGCTACACCTTC. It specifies CASSFLHGYGYTF.

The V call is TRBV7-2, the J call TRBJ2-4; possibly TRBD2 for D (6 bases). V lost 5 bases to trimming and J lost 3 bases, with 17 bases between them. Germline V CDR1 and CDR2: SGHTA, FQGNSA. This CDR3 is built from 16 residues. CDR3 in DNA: TGTGCCAGCAGCGTAGTGGCGGGGACCTTCAAAAACATTCAGTACTTC. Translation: CASSVVAGTFKNIQYF.

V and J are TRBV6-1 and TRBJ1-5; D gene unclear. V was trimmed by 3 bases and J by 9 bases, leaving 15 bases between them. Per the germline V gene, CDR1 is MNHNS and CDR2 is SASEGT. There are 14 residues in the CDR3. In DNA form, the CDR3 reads TGTGCCAGCAGTGACCCGCCAGGCGACCCGCCCCAGCATTTT. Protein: CASSDPPGDPPQHF.